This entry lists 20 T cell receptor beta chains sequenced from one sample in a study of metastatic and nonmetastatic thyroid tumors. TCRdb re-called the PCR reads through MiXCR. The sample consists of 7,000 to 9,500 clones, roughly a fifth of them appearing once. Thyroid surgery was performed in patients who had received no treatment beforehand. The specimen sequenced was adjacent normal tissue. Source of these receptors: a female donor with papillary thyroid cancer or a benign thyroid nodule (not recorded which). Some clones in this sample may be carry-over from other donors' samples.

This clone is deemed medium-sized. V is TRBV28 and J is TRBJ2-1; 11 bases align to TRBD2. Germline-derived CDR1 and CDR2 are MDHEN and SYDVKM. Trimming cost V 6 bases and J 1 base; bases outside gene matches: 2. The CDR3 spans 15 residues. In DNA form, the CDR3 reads TGTGCCAGCAGAACTAGCGGGAGTTCCTACAATGAGCAGTTCTTC. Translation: CASRTSGSSYNEQFF.

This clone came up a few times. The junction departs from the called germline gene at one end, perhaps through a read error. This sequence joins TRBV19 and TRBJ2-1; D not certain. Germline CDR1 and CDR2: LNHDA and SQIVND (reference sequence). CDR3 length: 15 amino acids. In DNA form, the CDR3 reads TGTGCCAGTAGTATCAGTTCGCTGGTCTACAATGAGCAGTTTTTC. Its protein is CASSISSLVYNEQFF.

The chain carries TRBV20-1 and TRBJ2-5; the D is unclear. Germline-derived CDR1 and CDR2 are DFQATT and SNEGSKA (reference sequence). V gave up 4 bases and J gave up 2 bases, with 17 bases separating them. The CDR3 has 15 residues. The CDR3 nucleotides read TGCAGTGCTACCTCCTGTCCCCCGGCTCAAGAGACCCAGTACTTC. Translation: CSATSCPPAQETQYF.

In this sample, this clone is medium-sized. This CDR3 is CASSMNGAKQYF. Here the CDR3 DNA reads TGTGCCAGTAGTATGAACGGGGCGAAGCAGTACTTC. V gene TRBV19 combines with J gene TRBJ2-7, with D perhaps TRBD1 or TRBD2 (5 bases each). Trimming stripped 3 bases from V and 8 bases from J, with 11 bases between. The CDR3 has 12 amino acids. The V gene's germline CDR1 is LNHDA and CDR2 SQIVND (reference sequence).

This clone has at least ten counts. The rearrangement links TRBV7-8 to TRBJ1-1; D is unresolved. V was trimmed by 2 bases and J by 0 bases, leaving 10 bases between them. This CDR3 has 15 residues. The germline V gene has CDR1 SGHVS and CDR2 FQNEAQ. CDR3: CASSLWEGMNTEAFF. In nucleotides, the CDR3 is TGTGCCAGCAGCTTATGGGAAGGAATGAACACTGAAGCTTTCTTT.

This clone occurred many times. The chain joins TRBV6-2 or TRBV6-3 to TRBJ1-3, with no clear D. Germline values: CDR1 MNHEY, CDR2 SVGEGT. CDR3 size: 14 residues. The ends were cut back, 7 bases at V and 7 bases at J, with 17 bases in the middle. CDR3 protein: CASNNPGFSNTIYF. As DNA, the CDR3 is TGTGCCAGCAACAACCCCGGATTCAGCAACACCATATATTTT.

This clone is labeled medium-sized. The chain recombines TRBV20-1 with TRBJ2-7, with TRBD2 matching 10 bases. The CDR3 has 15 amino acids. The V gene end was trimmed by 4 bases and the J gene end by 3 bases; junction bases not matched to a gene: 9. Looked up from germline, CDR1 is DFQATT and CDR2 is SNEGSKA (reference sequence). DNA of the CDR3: TGCAGTGCTAAGGGTACTAGCGGGACCTACTACGAGCAGTACTTC. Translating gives CSAKGTSGTYYEQYF.

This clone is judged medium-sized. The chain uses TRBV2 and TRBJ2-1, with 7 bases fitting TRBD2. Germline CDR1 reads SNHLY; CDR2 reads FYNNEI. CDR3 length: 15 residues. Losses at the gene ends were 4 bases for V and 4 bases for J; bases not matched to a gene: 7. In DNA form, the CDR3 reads TGTGCCAGCAGTGCCCCTAGCGGTCCTTACAATGAGCAGTTCTTC. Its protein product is CASSAPSGPYNEQFF.

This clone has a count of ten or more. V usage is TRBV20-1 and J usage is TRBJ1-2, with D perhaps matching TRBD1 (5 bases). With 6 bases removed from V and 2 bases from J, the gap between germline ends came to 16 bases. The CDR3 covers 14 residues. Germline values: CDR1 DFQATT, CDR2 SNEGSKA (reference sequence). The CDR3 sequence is CSAMGRLGNYGYTF. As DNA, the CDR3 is TGCAGTGCGATGGGGCGACTAGGCAACTATGGCTACACCTTC.

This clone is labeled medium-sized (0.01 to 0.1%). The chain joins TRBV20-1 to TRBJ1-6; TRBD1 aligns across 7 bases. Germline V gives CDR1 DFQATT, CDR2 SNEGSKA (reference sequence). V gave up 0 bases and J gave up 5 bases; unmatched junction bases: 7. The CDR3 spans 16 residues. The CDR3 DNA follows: TGCAGTGCTAGAGATGACAGGGCCGGTAATAATTCACCCCTCCACTTT. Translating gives CSARDDRAGNNSPLHF.

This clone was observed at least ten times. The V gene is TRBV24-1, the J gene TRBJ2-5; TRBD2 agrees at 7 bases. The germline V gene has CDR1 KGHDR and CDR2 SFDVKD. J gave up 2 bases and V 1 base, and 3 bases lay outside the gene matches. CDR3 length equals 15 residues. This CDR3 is CATSDFSSGQETQYF. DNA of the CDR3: TGTGCCACCAGTGATTTTTCTAGCGGACAAGAGACCCAGTACTTC.

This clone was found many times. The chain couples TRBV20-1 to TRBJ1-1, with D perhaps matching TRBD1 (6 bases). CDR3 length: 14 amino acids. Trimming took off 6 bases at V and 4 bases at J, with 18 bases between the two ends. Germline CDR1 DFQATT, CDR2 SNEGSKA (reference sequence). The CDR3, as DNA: TGCAGTGCCACAAGGGGGGGGCCTAGCACTGAAGCTTTCTTT. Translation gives CSATRGGPSTEAFF.

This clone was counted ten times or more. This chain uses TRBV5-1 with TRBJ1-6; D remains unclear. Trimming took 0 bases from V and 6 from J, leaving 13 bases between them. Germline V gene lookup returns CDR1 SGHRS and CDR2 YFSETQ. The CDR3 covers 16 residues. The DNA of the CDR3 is TGCGCCAGCAGCTTGGCCGTCCAAGGCAGTAATTCACCCCTCCACTTT. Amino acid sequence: CASSLAVQGSNSPLHF.

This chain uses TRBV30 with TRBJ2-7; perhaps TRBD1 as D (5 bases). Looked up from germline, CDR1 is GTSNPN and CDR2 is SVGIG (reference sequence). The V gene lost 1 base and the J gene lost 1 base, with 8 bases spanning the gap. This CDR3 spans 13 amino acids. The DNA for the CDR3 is TGTGCCTGGAGTGCAGGGTGGTCCTACGAGCAGTACTTC. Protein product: CAWSAGWSYEQYF.

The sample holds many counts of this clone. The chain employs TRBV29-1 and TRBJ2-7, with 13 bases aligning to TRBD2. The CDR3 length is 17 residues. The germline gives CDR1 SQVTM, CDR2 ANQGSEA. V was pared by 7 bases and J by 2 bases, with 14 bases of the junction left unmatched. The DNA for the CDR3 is TGCAGCGCGGCTGAAGGACTAGCGGGAGCGGGGACCTACGAGCAGTACTTC. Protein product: CSAAEGLAGAGTYEQYF.

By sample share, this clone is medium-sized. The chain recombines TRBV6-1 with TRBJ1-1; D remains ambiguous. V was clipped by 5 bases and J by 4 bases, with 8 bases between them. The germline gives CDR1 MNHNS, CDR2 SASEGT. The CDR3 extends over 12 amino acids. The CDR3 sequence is CASSSVGTEAFF. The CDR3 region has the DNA TGTGCCAGCAGTTCCGTAGGCACTGAAGCTTTCTTT.

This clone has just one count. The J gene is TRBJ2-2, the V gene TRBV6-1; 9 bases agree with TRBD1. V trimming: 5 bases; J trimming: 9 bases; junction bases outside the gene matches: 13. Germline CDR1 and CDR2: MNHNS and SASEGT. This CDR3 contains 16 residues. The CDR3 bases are TGTGCCAGCAGTCAACCTCCGGGACAGGGACTATGGGAGCTGTTTTTT. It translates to CASSQPPGQGLWELFF.

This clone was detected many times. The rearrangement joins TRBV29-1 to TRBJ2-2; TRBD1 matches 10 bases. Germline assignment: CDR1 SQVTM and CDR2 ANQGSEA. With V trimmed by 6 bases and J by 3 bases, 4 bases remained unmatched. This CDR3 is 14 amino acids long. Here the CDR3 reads CSVGTGAYTGELFF. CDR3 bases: TGCAGCGTCGGGACAGGGGCCTACACCGGGGAGCTGTTTTTT.

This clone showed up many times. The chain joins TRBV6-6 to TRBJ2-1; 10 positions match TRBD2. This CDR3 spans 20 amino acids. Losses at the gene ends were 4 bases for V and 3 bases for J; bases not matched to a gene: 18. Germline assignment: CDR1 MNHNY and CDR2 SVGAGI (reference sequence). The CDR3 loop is CASSSVMSRGSGRFYNEQFF. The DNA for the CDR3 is TGTGCCAGCAGTTCGGTAATGAGTCGGGGTAGCGGGAGGTTCTACAATGAGCAGTTCTTC.

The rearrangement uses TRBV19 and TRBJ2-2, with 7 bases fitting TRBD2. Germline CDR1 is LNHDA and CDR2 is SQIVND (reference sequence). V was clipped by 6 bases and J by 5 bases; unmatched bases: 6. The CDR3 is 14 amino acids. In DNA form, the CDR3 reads TGTGCCAGTAGCAGGGACTACCCTACCGGGGAGCTGTTTTTT. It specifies CASSRDYPTGELFF. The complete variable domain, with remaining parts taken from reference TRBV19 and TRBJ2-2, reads DGGITQSPKYLFRKEGQNVTLSCEQNLNHDAMYWYRQDPGQGLRLIYYSQIVNDFQKGDIAEGYSVSREKKESFPLTVTSAQKNPTAFYLCASSRDYPTGELFFGEGSRLTVL.